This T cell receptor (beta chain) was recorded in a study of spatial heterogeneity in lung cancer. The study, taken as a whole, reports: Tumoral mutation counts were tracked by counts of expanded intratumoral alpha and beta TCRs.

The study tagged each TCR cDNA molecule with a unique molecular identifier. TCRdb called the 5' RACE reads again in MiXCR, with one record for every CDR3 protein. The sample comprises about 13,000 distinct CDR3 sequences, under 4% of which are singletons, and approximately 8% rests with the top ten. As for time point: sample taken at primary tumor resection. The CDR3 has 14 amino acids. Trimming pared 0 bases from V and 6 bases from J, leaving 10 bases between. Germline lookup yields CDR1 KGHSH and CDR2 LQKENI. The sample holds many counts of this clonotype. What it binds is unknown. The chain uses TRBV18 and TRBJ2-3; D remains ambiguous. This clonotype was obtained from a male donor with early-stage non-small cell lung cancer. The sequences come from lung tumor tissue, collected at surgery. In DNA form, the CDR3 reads TGTGCCAGCTCACCACCGTATGTAGGCGATACGCAGTATTTT. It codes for CASSPPYVGDTQYF.